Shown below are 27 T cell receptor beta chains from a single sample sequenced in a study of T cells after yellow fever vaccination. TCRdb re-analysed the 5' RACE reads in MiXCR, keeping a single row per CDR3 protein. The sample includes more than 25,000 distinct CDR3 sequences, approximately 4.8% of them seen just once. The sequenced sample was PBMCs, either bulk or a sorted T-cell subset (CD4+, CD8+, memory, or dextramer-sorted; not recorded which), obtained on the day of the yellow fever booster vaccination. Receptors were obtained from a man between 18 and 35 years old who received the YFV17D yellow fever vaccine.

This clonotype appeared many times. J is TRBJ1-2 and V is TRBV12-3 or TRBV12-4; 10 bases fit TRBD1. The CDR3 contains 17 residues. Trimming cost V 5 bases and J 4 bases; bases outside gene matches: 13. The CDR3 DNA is TGTGCCAGCAGTACCGATCCGGTGGGACAGGGGACCTATGGCTACACCTTC. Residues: CASSTDPVGQGTYGYTF.

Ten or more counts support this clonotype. As DNA, the CDR3 is TGTGCCAGCAGCTTCACGTGGGGGAACAATGAGCAGTTCTTC. Protein product: CASSFTWGNNEQFF. V usage is TRBV7-6 and J usage is TRBJ2-1; D could derive from TRBD1 or TRBD2 (5 bases each). CDR3 size: 14 residues. The germline gives CDR1 SGHVS, CDR2 FNYEAQ. The V gene lost 3 bases and the J gene lost 5 bases, with 11 bases spanning the gap. The full variable domain, with the rest looked up from reference TRBV7-6 and TRBJ2-1, is GAGVSQSPRYKVTKRGQDVALRCDPISGHVSLYWYRQALGQGPEFLTYFNYEAQQDKSGLPNDRFSAERPEGSISTLTIQRTEQRDSAMYRCASSFTWGNNEQFFGPGTRLTVL.

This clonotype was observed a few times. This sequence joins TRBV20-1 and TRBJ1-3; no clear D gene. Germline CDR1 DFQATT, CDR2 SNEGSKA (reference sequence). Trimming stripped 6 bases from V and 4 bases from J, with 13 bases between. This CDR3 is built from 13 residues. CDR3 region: CSAHHTRGNTIYF. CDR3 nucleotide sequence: TGCAGTGCCCACCACACGCGGGGAAACACCATATATTTT.

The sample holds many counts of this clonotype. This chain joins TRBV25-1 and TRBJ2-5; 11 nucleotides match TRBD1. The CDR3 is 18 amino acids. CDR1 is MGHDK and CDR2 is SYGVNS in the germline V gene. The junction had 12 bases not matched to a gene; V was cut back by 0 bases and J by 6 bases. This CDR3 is CASSEYKGQGVRAQTQYF. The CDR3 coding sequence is TGTGCCAGCAGTGAATATAAGGGACAGGGGGTAAGGGCACAGACCCAGTACTTC.

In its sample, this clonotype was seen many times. CDR3 nucleotide sequence: TGTGCCAGCAGCACCCCCGGGACTAGCGGGGGGGATTTATACATTCAGTACTTC. Translated: CASSTPGTSGGDLYIQYF. The rearrangement links TRBV7-8 to TRBJ2-4, with TRBD2 matching 16 bases. The junction had 12 bases not matched to a gene; V was cut back by 5 bases and J by 8 bases. Germline V gene sequence: CDR1 SGHVS, CDR2 FQNEAQ. The CDR3 extends over 18 amino acids.

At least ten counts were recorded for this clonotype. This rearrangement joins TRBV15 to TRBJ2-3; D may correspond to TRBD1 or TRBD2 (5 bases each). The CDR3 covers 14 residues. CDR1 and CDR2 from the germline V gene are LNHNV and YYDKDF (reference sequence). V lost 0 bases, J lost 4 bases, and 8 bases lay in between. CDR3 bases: TGTGCCACCAGCAGAGATCCGGGGCCAGATACGCAGTATTTT. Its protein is CATSRDPGPDTQYF.

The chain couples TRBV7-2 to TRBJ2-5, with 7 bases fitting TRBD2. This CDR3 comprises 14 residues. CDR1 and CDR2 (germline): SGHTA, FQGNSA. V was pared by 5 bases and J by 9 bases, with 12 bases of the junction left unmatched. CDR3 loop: CASSQPWGGLAQYF. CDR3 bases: TGTGCCAGCAGCCAGCCGTGGGGGGGGTTGGCCCAGTACTTC. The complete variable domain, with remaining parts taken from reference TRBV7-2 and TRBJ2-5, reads GAGVSQSPSNKVTEKGKDVELRCDPISGHTALYWYRQSLGQGLEFLIYFQGNSAPDKSGLPSDRFSAERTGGSVSTLTIQRTQQEDSAVYLCASSQPWGGLAQYFGPGTRLLVL.

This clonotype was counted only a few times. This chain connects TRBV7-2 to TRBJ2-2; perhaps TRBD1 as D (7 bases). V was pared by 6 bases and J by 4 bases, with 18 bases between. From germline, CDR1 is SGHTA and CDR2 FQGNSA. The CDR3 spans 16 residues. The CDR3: CASRKDRQGGTGELFF. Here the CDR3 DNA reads TGTGCCAGCAGGAAAGATCGACAGGGAGGCACCGGGGAGCTGTTTTTT.

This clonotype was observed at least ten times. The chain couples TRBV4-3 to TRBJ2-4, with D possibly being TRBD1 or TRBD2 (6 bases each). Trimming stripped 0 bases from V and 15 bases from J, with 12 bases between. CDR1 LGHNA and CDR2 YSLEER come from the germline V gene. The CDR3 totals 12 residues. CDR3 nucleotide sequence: TGCGCCAGCAGCCAAGAACGGGGGCCCTTGTACTTC. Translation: CASSQERGPLYF.

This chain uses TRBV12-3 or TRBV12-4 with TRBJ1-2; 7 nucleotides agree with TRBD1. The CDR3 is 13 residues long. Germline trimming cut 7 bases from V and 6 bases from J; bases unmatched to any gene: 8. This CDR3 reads CASIEQGMDGYTF. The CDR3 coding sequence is TGTGCCAGCATCGAACAGGGGATGGATGGCTACACCTTC.

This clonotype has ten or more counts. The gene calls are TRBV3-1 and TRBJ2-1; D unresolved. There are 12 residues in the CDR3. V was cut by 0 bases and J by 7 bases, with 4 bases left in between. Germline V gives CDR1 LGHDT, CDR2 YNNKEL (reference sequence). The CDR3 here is CASSQDLNEQFF. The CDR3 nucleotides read TGTGCCAGCAGCCAAGATTTAAATGAGCAGTTCTTC.

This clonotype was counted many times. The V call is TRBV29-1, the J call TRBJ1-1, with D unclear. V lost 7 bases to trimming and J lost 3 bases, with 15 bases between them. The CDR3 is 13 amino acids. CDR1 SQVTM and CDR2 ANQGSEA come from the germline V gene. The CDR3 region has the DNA TGCAGCGCCGAACGTAGCGAATACACTGAAGCTTTCTTT. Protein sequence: CSAERSEYTEAFF.

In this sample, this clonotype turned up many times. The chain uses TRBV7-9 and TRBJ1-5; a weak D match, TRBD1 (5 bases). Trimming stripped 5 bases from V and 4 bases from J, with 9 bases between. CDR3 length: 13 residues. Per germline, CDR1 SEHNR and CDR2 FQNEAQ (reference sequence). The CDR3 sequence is CASSEQANQPQHF. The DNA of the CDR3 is TGTGCCAGCAGCGAACAGGCTAATCAGCCCCAGCATTTT.

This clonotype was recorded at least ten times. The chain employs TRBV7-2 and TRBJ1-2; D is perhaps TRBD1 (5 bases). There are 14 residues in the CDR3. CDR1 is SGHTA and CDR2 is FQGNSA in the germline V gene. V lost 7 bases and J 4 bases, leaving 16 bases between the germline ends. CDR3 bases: TGTGCCAGCATCTTGACCGGGACTTTCTATGGCTACACCTTC. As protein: CASILTGTFYGYTF. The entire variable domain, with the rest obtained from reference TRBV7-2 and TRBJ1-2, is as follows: GAGVSQSPSNKVTEKGKDVELRCDPISGHTALYWYRQSLGQGLEFLIYFQGNSAPDKSGLPSDRFSAERTGGSVSTLTIQRTQQEDSAVYLCASILTGTFYGYTFGSGTRLTVV.

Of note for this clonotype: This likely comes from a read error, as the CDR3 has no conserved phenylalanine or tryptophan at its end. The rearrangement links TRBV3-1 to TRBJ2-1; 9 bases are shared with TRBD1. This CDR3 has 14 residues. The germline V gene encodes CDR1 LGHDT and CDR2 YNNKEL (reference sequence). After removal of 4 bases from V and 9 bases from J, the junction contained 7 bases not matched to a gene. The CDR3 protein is CASSLTGTGIEQFL. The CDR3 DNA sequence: TGTGCCAGCAGCCTCACCGGGACAGGGATTGAGCAGTTCTTG.

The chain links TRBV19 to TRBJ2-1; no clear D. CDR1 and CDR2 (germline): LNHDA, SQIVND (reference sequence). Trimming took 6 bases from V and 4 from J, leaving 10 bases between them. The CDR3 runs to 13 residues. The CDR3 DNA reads TGTGCCAGTAGGGGCCGAGGTTACAATGAGCAGTTCTTC. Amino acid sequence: CASRGRGYNEQFF.

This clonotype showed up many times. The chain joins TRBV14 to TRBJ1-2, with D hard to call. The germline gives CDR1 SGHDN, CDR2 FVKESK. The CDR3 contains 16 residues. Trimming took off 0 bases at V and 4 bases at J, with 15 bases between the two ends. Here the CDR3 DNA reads TGTGCCAGCAGCCAAGACGGAGGCCCTCGGACCTATGGCTACACCTTC. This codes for CASSQDGGPRTYGYTF.

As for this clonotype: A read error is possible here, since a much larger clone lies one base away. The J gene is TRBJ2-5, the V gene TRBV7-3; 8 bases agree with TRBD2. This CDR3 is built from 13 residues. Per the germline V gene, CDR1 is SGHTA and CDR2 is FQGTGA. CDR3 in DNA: TGTGCCAGCAGCGCGGGGGGACAAGAGACCCAGTGCTTC. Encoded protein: CASSAGGQETQCF.

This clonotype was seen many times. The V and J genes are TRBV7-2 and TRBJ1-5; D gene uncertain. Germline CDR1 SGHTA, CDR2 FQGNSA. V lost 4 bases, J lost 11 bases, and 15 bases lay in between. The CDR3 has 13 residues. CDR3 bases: TGTGCCAGCAGCTCGGAGACGGGGAGGTCCCAGCATTTT. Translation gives CASSSETGRSQHF.

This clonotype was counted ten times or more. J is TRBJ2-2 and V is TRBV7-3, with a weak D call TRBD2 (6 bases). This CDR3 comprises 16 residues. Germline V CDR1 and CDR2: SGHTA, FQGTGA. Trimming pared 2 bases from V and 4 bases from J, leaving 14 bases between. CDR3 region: CASSLSAGSGTGELFF. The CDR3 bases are TGTGCCAGCAGCTTATCAGCCGGGAGTGGCACCGGGGAGCTGTTTTTT.

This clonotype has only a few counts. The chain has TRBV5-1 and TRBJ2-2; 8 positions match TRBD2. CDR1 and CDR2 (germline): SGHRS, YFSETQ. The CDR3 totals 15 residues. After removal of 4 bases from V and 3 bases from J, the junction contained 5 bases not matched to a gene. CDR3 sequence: CASSSSGADTGELFF. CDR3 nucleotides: TGCGCCAGCAGCAGTAGCGGGGCCGACACCGGGGAGCTGTTTTTT. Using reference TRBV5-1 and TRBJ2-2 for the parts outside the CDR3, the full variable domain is KAGVTQTPRYLIKTRGQQVTLSCSPISGHRSVSWYQQTPGQGLQFLFEYFSETQRNKGNFPGRFSGRQFSNSRSEMNVSTLELGDSALYLCASSSSGADTGELFFGEGSRLTVL.

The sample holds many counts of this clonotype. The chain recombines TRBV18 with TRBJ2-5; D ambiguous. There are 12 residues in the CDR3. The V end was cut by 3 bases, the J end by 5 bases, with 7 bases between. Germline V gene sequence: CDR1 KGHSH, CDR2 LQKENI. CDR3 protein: CASSPYGETQYF. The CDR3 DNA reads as TGTGCCAGCTCACCCTATGGGGAGACCCAGTACTTC.

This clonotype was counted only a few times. In DNA form, the CDR3 reads TGTGCCAGCAGTTTAATTCGACGAGAGACCCAGTACTTC. This codes for CASSLIRRETQYF. The chain combines TRBV28 with TRBJ2-5; D is uncertain. CDR1 and CDR2 (germline): MDHEN, SYDVKM. The CDR3 extends over 13 amino acids. V lost 2 bases to trimming and J lost 4 bases, with 8 bases between them. The whole variable domain, remainder taken from reference TRBV28 and TRBJ2-5, is DVKVTQSSRYLVKRTGEKVFLECVQDMDHENMFWYRQDPGLGLRLIYFSYDVKMKEKGDIPEGYSVSREKKERFSLILESASTNQTSMYLCASSLIRRETQYFGPGTRLLVL.

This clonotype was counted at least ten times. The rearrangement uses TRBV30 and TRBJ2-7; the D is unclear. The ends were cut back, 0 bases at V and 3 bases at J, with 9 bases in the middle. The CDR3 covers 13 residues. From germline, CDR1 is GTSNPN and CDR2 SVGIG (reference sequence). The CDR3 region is CAWSVVPYYEQYF. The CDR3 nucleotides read TGTGCCTGGAGTGTAGTACCATACTACGAGCAGTACTTC.

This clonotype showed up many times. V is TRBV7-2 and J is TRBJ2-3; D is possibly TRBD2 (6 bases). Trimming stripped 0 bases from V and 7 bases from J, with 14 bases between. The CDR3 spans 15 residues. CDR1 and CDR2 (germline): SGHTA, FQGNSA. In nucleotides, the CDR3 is TGTGCCAGCAGCTTAGCCACGCGGGGCAAAAATACGCAGTATTTT. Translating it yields CASSLATRGKNTQYF.

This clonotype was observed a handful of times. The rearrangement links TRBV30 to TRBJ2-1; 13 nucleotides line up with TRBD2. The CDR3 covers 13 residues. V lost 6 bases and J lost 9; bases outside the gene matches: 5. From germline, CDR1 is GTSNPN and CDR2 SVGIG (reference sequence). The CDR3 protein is CACTSGGAIEQFF. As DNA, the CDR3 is TGTGCCTGTACTAGCGGGGGGGCCATTGAGCAGTTCTTC.

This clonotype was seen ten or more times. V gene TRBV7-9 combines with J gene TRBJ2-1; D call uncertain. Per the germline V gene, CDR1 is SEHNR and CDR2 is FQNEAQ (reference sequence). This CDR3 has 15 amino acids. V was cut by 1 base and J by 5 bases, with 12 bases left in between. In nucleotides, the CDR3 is TGTGCCAGCAGCTTAGTGGCGATTAGGGACAATGAGCAGTTCTTC. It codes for CASSLVAIRDNEQFF.